This T cell receptor beta chain was recovered during a study of cytomegalovirus exposure and HLA in healthy donors. Background on the study: There were fewer than 500 genotyped donors. Of these, roughly 84% fell in the genetic ancestry cluster associated with self-reported Caucasian donors.

Looked up from germline, CDR1 is GTSNPN and CDR2 is SVGIG (reference sequence). Trimming shortened V by 2 bases and J by 8 bases, and 16 bases separated the two germline ends. The CDR3 is 15 amino acids. Vbeta (60) and Jbeta (13) primers were used in the PCR. As handled by the study authors: Later, roughly 77 million unique TCR beta chains were counted in an analysis, and some 9.9 million of them were shared. Assay: immunoSEQ multiplex PCR; the TCRdb copy retains only in-frame clones and omits some. V and J calls and clone size are given by that table; D and trimming were obtained from the DNA. The sample carries 90,000 to 120,000 clones, 74% recorded once. In the case of this clone: Its matching antigen is unknown.

Whole-study findings and limits: In a later analysis, compared with equally common non-associated chains, HLA-associated beta chains were more expanded. Segments of the TCR beta V type were, in most cases, productive about 90% or about 30% of the time in an earlier analysis.

The clonotype was recovered from a woman in her 40s in good health and CMV-seropositive. The sequenced sample consisted of PBMCs. The rearrangement joins TRBV30 to TRBJ1-6; the D gene is possibly TRBD1 (5 bases). DNA for the CDR3: TGTGCCTGGAGTTACGGGGGGACCCGGCATTCACCCCTCCACTTT. Translating gives CAWSYGGTRHSPLHF.